The present T cell receptor beta chain was sequenced within a study of shared clonotypes between healthy human individuals. Study context: The donors, two women and a few men, were aged 18 to 49.

Sequencing was performed with immunoSEQ multiplex PCR; in TCRdb, only in-frame clones are kept and a portion is missing. Found here are more than 900,000 clones, about four fifths of them singletons; the top ten hold 0.5% to 0.65%. HIV-negative, healthy adults without recent acute infections or vaccinations were the donors. Naive CD45RA+ and memory CD45RA-negative subsets were split from CD4+ cells. The CDR3 totals 16 residues. Germline-derived CDR1 and CDR2 are MDHEN and SYDVKM. J gave up 2 bases and V 6 bases, and 11 bases lay outside the gene matches. The V gene is TRBV28, the J gene TRBJ2-7; 9 positions match TRBD1. This sequence was found in a man aged 18 to 29 in good health. Some clones in this sample may be carry-over from other donors' samples. Sequenced input: memory CD4+ T cells from PBMCs. Regarding subset: CD45RA-negative fraction. The CDR3 nucleotides read TGTGCCAGCAGCCAAAGCTCCGGGACAGGGCCCTACGAGCAGTACTTC. Amino acids: CASSQSSGTGPYEQYF.